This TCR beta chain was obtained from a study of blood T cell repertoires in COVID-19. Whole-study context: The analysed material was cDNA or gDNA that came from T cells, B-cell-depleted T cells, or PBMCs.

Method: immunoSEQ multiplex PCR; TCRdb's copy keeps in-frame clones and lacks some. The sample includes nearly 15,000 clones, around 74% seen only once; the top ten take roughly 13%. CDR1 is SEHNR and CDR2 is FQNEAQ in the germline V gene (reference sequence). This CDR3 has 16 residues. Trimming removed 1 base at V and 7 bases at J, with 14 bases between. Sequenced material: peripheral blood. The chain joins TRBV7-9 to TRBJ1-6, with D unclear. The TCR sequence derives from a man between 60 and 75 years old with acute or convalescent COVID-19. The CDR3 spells CASSLDVSGKNSPLHF. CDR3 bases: TGTGCCAGCAGCTTAGACGTGTCGGGAAAAAATTCACCCCTCCACTTT.